This T cell receptor beta chain is drawn from a study of blood T cell repertoires in COVID-19. Study-wide background: Spain, Italy and the United States supplied samples that represented acute and convalescent COVID-19. Sample material is recorded as cDNA or gDNA derived from T cells, B-cell-depleted T cells, or PBMCs.

The CDR3 consists of 16 residues. V lost 1 base, J lost 5 bases, and 6 bases stayed unmatched. Germline CDR1 MGHRA, CDR2 YSYEKL. How the authors handled the data: Quantification of nucleated cells was approximated via reference gene primer amplification. This table comes from immunoSEQ multiplex PCR, and its TCRdb copy is limited to in-frame clones, with some not included. Clone size and the V and J calls come from that table; the DNA yielded D and trimming. Of around 72,000 clones in the sample, about 91% are singletons; the top ten hold 5% to 7%. The sample consisted of peripheral blood. This receptor was obtained from a woman aged 70 to 79 with acute or convalescent COVID-19. The chain links TRBV4-1 to TRBJ2-3; the match to TRBD2 covers 10 bases. The CDR3 nucleotides are TGCGCCAGCAGCCAAGGGTCCAGCGGGGGGGGAGATACGCAGTATTTT. It yields the protein CASSQGSSGGGDTQYF.